The rows below give T cell receptor beta chains drawn from one sample of a study of blood T cell repertoires in COVID-19. Clones were sequenced by immunoSEQ multiplex PCR, and TCRdb holds only the in-frame ones, with some missing. This repertoire shows fewer than 250,000 clones, nearly 90% found once; its top ten account for more than 10%. Sequencing used PBMCs or T cells enriched from blood (not recorded which). These receptors all stem from a man aged 30 to 45 who had recovered from COVID-19. Each CDR3 is given with its conserved first and last residue.

CDR3 protein: CASSPRTGGNEKLFF; V gene: TRBV27; J gene: TRBJ1-4
CDR3 protein: CAIEITGGGGYTF; V gene: TRBV28; J gene: TRBJ1-2
CDR3 protein: CASSLDFDKQGTQYF; V gene: TRBV4-2; J gene: TRBJ2-3
CDR3 protein: CASSSPNSDRGPYNEQFF; V gene: TRBV7-9; J gene: TRBJ2-1
CDR3 protein: CASSPYNKLAGGKAGELFF; V gene: TRBV18; J gene: TRBJ2-2
CDR3 protein: CASSLDRGATSPLHF; V gene: TRBV19; J gene: TRBJ1-6
CDR3 protein: CASSYGQGASGNTIYF; V gene: TRBV6-5; J gene: TRBJ1-3
CDR3 protein: CASRHPGDQDRPQHF; V gene: TRBV12-2; J gene: TRBJ1-5
CDR3 protein: CASSRGSQPQHF; V gene: TRBV18; J gene: TRBJ1-5
CDR3 protein: CASSSGLGGYTF; V gene: TRBV28; J gene: TRBJ1-2
CDR3 protein: CASSLAGQGLGYTF; V gene: TRBV5-1; J gene: TRBJ1-2
CDR3 protein: CASSGSGTNQETQYF; V gene: TRBV11-2; J gene: TRBJ2-5
CDR3 protein: CASSLGGSNQPQHF; V gene: TRBV28; J gene: TRBJ1-5
CDR3 protein: CASSPLMPSGSGSYEQYF; V gene: TRBV18; J gene: TRBJ2-7
CDR3 protein: CASSFSSSTDTQYF; V gene: TRBV5-1; J gene: TRBJ2-3
CDR3 protein: CASSSRGEQFF; V gene: TRBV12-3/TRBV12-4; J gene: TRBJ2-1
CDR3 protein: CASSQRQGARYFGSGELFF; V gene: TRBV5-1; J gene: TRBJ2-2
CDR3 protein: CASSLLGTSGGAPDTQYF; V gene: TRBV7-2; J gene: TRBJ2-3
CDR3 protein: CASSQGGGTDTQYF; V gene: TRBV3-1/TRBV3-2; J gene: TRBJ2-3
CDR3 protein: CASSYSTASYNEQFF; V gene: TRBV6-5; J gene: TRBJ2-1
CDR3 protein: CASSLGAGPGNTIYF; V gene: TRBV11-2; J gene: TRBJ1-3
CDR3 protein: CASSQESPPSGLSYEQYF; V gene: TRBV3-1/TRBV3-2; J gene: TRBJ2-7
CDR3 protein: CASSPEASYNEQFF; V gene: TRBV18; J gene: TRBJ2-1
CDR3 protein: CASRSSIRQYF; V gene: TRBV6-5; J gene: TRBJ2-5
CDR3 protein: CASSKPGQAGTEAFF; V gene: TRBV4-2; J gene: TRBJ1-1
CDR3 protein: CASSESGQTTQYF; V gene: TRBV10-2; J gene: TRBJ2-3
CDR3 protein: CARKFKPRQKMNTEAFF; V gene: TRBV7-5; J gene: TRBJ1-1
CDR3 protein: CASSFVSGYGNTIYF; V gene: TRBV6-5; J gene: TRBJ1-3
CDR3 protein: CASSALAGGPLKKQFF; V gene: TRBV5-4; J gene: TRBJ2-1
CDR3 protein: CASSLVGGGTDTQYF; V gene: TRBV5-6; J gene: TRBJ2-3
CDR3 protein: CASSDWGGSGYEQYF; V gene: TRBV10-2; J gene: TRBJ2-7
CDR3 protein: CASSPGQGLQYF; V gene: TRBV9; J gene: TRBJ2-7
CDR3 protein: CAISEGTGAGNTIYF; V gene: TRBV10-3; J gene: TRBJ1-3
CDR3 protein: CASVLGPGGKPQHF; V gene: TRBV2; J gene: TRBJ1-5
CDR3 protein: CASIGQRERTDTQYF; V gene: TRBV2; J gene: TRBJ2-3
CDR3 protein: CAWSAGTGWYGYTF; V gene: TRBV30; J gene: TRBJ1-2
CDR3 protein: CASSPGLFPETQYF; V gene: TRBV5-6; J gene: TRBJ2-5
CDR3 protein: CASSPSQWNTEAFF; V gene: TRBV18; J gene: TRBJ1-1
CDR3 protein: CSASSSGVTDTQYF; V gene: TRBV20-1; J gene: TRBJ2-3
CDR3 protein: CASSHPGSYTEAFF; V gene: TRBV19; J gene: TRBJ1-1
CDR3 protein: CAWDKGAGGNSPLHF; V gene: TRBV30; J gene: TRBJ1-6
CDR3 protein: CSADSSSGNTIYF; V gene: TRBV29-1; J gene: TRBJ1-3
CDR3 protein: CASTYRGHESPNEQYF; V gene: TRBV5-6; J gene: TRBJ2-7